This is a list of T cell receptor beta chains from one sample in a study of blood T cell repertoires in COVID-19. Sequencing used immunoSEQ multiplex PCR; TCRdb keeps in-frame clones, though not all of them. The table includes about 260,000 clones, around 86% detected once. The sequenced sample was peripheral blood. Source of these receptors: a woman aged 40 to 49 who had recovered from COVID-19. Each CDR3 is given with its conserved first and last residue. The D gene is left open where the match is weak. The size entry is marked missing in some rows and otherwise reads once, few, many or a size class.

CDR3 DNA: TGTGCCAGCAGTTACTCGTTCGGGATGGATACTGAAGCTTTCTTT
CDR3 protein: CASSYSFGMDTEAFF
clone size: NA
V gene: TRBV6-2/TRBV6-3
J gene: TRBJ1-1
D gene: NA

CDR3 DNA: TGCGCCAGCAGCCAAGACCGGAGCTCCTACGAGCAGTACTTC
CDR3 protein: CASSQDRSSYEQYF
clone size: NA
V gene: TRBV4-3
J gene: TRBJ2-7
D gene: NA

CDR3 DNA: TGTGCCTGGAGTGGAAAAGGGGCAGTAAACCACTACGAGCAGTACTTC
CDR3 protein: CAWSGKGAVNHYEQYF
clone size: NA
V gene: TRBV30
J gene: TRBJ2-7
D gene: NA

CDR3 DNA: TGTGCCAGCAGTTTATCTAGGGGAGGCGAGCAGTTCTTC
CDR3 protein: CASSLSRGGEQFF
clone size: NA
V gene: TRBV12-3/TRBV12-4
J gene: TRBJ2-1
D gene: NA

CDR3 DNA: TGCAGCGCCGGGACTTTTCCCTACGAGCAGTACTTC
CDR3 protein: CSAGTFPYEQYF
clone size: NA
V gene: TRBV29-1
J gene: TRBJ2-7
D gene: NA

CDR3 DNA: TGCGCCAGCAGCCAAGGACAAGGATACTCTGGGGCCAACGTCCTGACTTTC
CDR3 protein: CASSQGQGYSGANVLTF
clone size: NA
V gene: TRBV4-1
J gene: TRBJ2-6
D gene: NA

CDR3 DNA: TGTGCCAGCTCACCACCTCTACCCAACTATGGCTACACCTTC
CDR3 protein: CASSPPLPNYGYTF
clone size: few
V gene: TRBV18
J gene: TRBJ1-2
D gene: NA

CDR3 DNA: TGTGCCAGCAGTCCCACCAGGGGTGAGTCACCCCTCCACTTT
CDR3 protein: CASSPTRGESPLHF
clone size: NA
V gene: TRBV6-5
J gene: TRBJ1-6
D gene: NA

CDR3 DNA: TGTGCCAGCAGCTTTACGGGACAGGGGAACACAGATACGCAGTATTTT
CDR3 protein: CASSFTGQGNTDTQYF
clone size: NA
V gene: TRBV7-3
J gene: TRBJ2-3
D gene: TRBD1

CDR3 DNA: TGTGCCAGCAGCCCCCCGACAGGGAGGACGGACAATGAGCAGTTCTTC
CDR3 protein: CASSPPTGRTDNEQFF
clone size: NA
V gene: TRBV3-1/TRBV3-2
J gene: TRBJ2-1
D gene: NA

CDR3 DNA: TGTGCCTGGACTTCGGCCGGGACAGGAGTCTATGGCTACACCTTC
CDR3 protein: CAWTSAGTGVYGYTF
clone size: NA
V gene: TRBV30
J gene: TRBJ1-2
D gene: TRBD1

CDR3 DNA: TGTGCCAGCAGGGAACATCAGGTCTTTGAGCAGTTCTTC
CDR3 protein: CASREHQVFEQFF
clone size: NA
V gene: TRBV6-6
J gene: TRBJ2-1
D gene: NA

CDR3 DNA: TGTGCCAGCAGCGACAGGGTGAACACTGAAGCTTTCTTT
CDR3 protein: CASSDRVNTEAFF
clone size: NA
V gene: TRBV12-3/TRBV12-4
J gene: TRBJ1-1
D gene: TRBD1

CDR3 DNA: TGTGCCAGCAGTGACCAGGGAAGACGGAACTATGGCTACACCTTC
CDR3 protein: CASSDQGRRNYGYTF
clone size: once
V gene: TRBV6-1
J gene: TRBJ1-2
D gene: NA

CDR3 DNA: TGTGCCAGCAGCTGGGGACAGGGATACAACTATGGCTACACCTTC
CDR3 protein: CASSWGQGYNYGYTF
clone size: NA
V gene: TRBV11-2
J gene: TRBJ1-2
D gene: TRBD1

CDR3 DNA: TGTGCCAGCAGTTACGGGCGGACAGGGGGCTTGAATGAGCAGTTCTTC
CDR3 protein: CASSYGRTGGLNEQFF
clone size: NA
V gene: TRBV6-5
J gene: TRBJ2-1
D gene: TRBD1

CDR3 DNA: TGTGCCAGCACCGCGACAGGGAGCAATCAGCCCCAGCATTTT
CDR3 protein: CASTATGSNQPQHF
clone size: NA
V gene: TRBV5-6
J gene: TRBJ1-5
D gene: TRBD1

CDR3 DNA: TGCGCCAGCAGTGAGTCTTACGGCTATGGCTACACCTTC
CDR3 protein: CASSESYGYGYTF
clone size: NA
V gene: TRBV10-1
J gene: TRBJ1-2
D gene: NA

CDR3 DNA: TGTGCCAGCAGTGTGGAACAGGGAGATTCACCCCTCCACTTT
CDR3 protein: CASSVEQGDSPLHF
clone size: NA
V gene: TRBV2
J gene: TRBJ1-6
D gene: NA

CDR3 DNA: TGCGCCAGCACCGGGACTAGCGCACACTTCCAAGAGACCCAGTACTTC
CDR3 protein: CASTGTSAHFQETQYF
clone size: NA
V gene: TRBV10-1
J gene: TRBJ2-5
D gene: TRBD2

CDR3 DNA: TGTGCCAGCAGCAGCCGGGACATAATTTCAGATACGCAGTATTTT
CDR3 protein: CASSSRDIISDTQYF
clone size: few
V gene: TRBV27
J gene: TRBJ2-3
D gene: NA

CDR3 DNA: TGTGCCAGCAGCGCCTCCACAGGGGGCACTGAAGCTTTCTTT
CDR3 protein: CASSASTGGTEAFF
clone size: once
V gene: TRBV9
J gene: TRBJ1-1
D gene: TRBD1

CDR3 DNA: TGTGCCAGCAGCTACCGCCGGGAGCACGAGCAGTACTTC
CDR3 protein: CASSYRREHEQYF
clone size: NA
V gene: TRBV11-2
J gene: TRBJ2-7
D gene: NA

CDR3 DNA: TGTGCCAGCAGCTTGAGCAGGATGGAGACCCAGTACTTC
CDR3 protein: CASSLSRMETQYF
clone size: NA
V gene: TRBV5-4
J gene: TRBJ2-5
D gene: NA

CDR3 DNA: TGTGCCAGCAGCCGGATGGCAGGGTACTATGGCTACACCTTC
CDR3 protein: CASSRMAGYYGYTF
clone size: once
V gene: TRBV3-1/TRBV3-2
J gene: TRBJ1-2
D gene: NA

CDR3 DNA: TGTGCCAGCAGCTCCCCCTGGCAACGCTCTGGAAACACCATATATTTT
CDR3 protein: CASSSPWQRSGNTIYF
clone size: NA
V gene: TRBV9
J gene: TRBJ1-3
D gene: NA

CDR3 DNA: TGTGCCTGGAGTTCAACCGGGGGACGGCGCAATCAGCCCCAGCATTTT
CDR3 protein: CAWSSTGGRRNQPQHF
clone size: NA
V gene: TRBV30
J gene: TRBJ1-5
D gene: NA

CDR3 DNA: TGCGCCAGCAGCAAGGCGCCTAGCGGGGGGGGCACAGATACGCAGTATTTT
CDR3 protein: CASSKAPSGGGTDTQYF
clone size: NA
V gene: TRBV5-1
J gene: TRBJ2-3
D gene: TRBD2

CDR3 DNA: TGCGCCAGCAGCTTGGAAGGGGGCCCGATTCGAGAGCAGTACTTC
CDR3 protein: CASSLEGGPIREQYF
clone size: few
V gene: TRBV5-1
J gene: TRBJ2-7
D gene: TRBD1

CDR3 DNA: TGTGCCAGCAGCTCCACGCACAGGGGCGGCAATCAGCCCCAGCATTTT
CDR3 protein: CASSSTHRGGNQPQHF
clone size: once
V gene: TRBV6-6
J gene: TRBJ1-5
D gene: TRBD1

CDR3 DNA: TGTGCCAGCAGTTACTACGGGTCCAATTATGGCTACACCTTC
CDR3 protein: CASSYYGSNYGYTF
clone size: NA
V gene: TRBV6-5
J gene: TRBJ1-2
D gene: NA

CDR3 DNA: TGTGCCAGCACCTTAGAGGAGGGGGGCTACACCTTC
CDR3 protein: CASTLEEGGYTF
clone size: NA
V gene: TRBV6-5
J gene: TRBJ1-2
D gene: NA

CDR3 DNA: TGTGCCAGTCTCCGGGGGATCCTTACTAGCGCGACCTACAATGAGCAGTTCTTC
CDR3 protein: CASLRGILTSATYNEQFF
clone size: NA
V gene: TRBV5-4
J gene: TRBJ2-1
D gene: TRBD2

CDR3 DNA: TGTGCCAGCAGCTTTATGCCCGGGGCGGGGGACACCTTC
CDR3 protein: CASSFMPGAGDTF
clone size: NA
V gene: TRBV5-4
J gene: TRBJ1-2
D gene: NA

CDR3 DNA: TGTGCCATCAGCGGACAGGAAGGGTTTAGAGATACGCAGTATTTT
CDR3 protein: CAISGQEGFRDTQYF
clone size: NA
V gene: TRBV10-3
J gene: TRBJ2-3
D gene: TRBD1

CDR3 DNA: TGTGCCAGCAGCTTGCTATCTGAAGCTTTCTTT
CDR3 protein: CASSLLSEAFF
clone size: once
V gene: TRBV5-4
J gene: TRBJ1-1
D gene: NA